The entry that follows covers one TCR beta chain sequence. Antigen: not known. This entry is derived from a study of memory CD4+ T cells and cytomegalovirus serostatus. General study results and limits: Of under 200 reported CMV TCRbeta sequences, 60 to 85 were found in memory CD4+ repertoires.

The sort gate was single viable CD3+CD4+CD8-CD45RO+ cells for memory CD4+ T cells. Serostatus was set by detecting CMV pp150, pp28, p38, p52 IgG. Here immunoSEQ multiplex PCR was the method, and the copy in TCRdb shows in-frame clones only, minus some. Of tens of thousands of clones listed, over 80% are singletons. The CDR3 totals 13 residues. The V and J ends lost 3 bases and 4 bases respectively, with 9 bases between them. Germline values: CDR1 LNHDA, CDR2 SQIVND (reference sequence). This receptor was taken from an adult in good health and CMV-seronegative. This chain connects TRBV19 to TRBJ1-2; D is perhaps TRBD1 (6 bases). Source material: memory CD4+ T cells from blood. CDR3 sequence reads: CASSIVRGYGYTF. In DNA, the CDR3 is TGTGCCAGTAGTATCGTCAGGGGCTATGGCTACACCTTC.